This T cell receptor beta chain came from a study of blood T cells in healthy people across ages. General study findings and limits: Roughly linearly, TCR beta diversity per million T cells fell as age increased. When set beside aged donors, long-lived donors presented more naive CD4+ cells and higher diversity.

Concerning this clonotype: As yet, its antigen is unknown.

It was with a sample-barcoded 5' primer and a J-beta primer mix that a second PCR of roughly 6 to 12 cycles was run. With 12 random nucleotides, a template-switch adaptor tagged each individual cDNA molecule. TCRdb re-called the 5' RACE reads through MiXCR, storing one row per CDR3 protein. The table records about 290,000 distinct CDR3 sequences, 27% of them present only once. The germline V gene encodes CDR1 SNHLY and CDR2 FYNNEI. The CDR3 length is 14 residues. At least 6.5 million PBMCs were isolated per sample. The TCR sequence derives from a woman in her seventies in good health. The V gene is TRBV2, the J gene TRBJ2-5; TRBD2 matches at 8 bases. The J call may be mistaken, given a closer DNA end match to TRBJ2-7. Sequenced input: blood. CDR3: CASRRRGAGDEQYF. The DNA for the CDR3 is TGTGCCAGCAGGCGCCGAGGAGCGGGAGACGAGCAGTACTTC.